These T cell receptor beta chains were read from a single sample in a study of T cell responses to AZD1222 COVID-19 vaccine. This table comes from immunoSEQ multiplex PCR, and its TCRdb copy is limited to in-frame clones, with some not included. The repertoire has 80,000 to 100,000 clones, 85% to 90% of them found once; the top ten carry about 2.5%. Sequencing was performed on peripheral blood, taken 28 days after the second AZD1222 dose. The receptor source for this set is an adult who received the AZD1222 COVID-19 vaccine. The conserved cysteine and the conserved F or W are not part of the CDR3 here. The D gene is left open where the match is weak. The size field is filled for only some rows; it gives once, few, many or a size class.

D: TRBD2
size: -
length: 12
V: TRBV6-5
J: TRBJ2-7
CDR3: ASRLAGGTYEQY

D: -
size: -
length: 13
V: TRBV6-5
J: TRBJ1-5
CDR3: ASSYAQGNGQPQH

D: -
size: -
length: 10
V: TRBV5-6
J: TRBJ2-1
CDR3: ASSTGYNEQF

D: -
size: -
length: 12
V: TRBV5-1
J: TRBJ1-4
CDR3: ASSLNRPNEKLF

D: -
size: -
length: 15
V: TRBV2
J: TRBJ2-3
CDR3: ASLGLRGGSSTDTQY

D: TRBD1
size: once
length: 13
V: TRBV7-3
J: TRBJ2-7
CDR3: ASSLGGQGSYEQY

D: TRBD2
size: -
length: 13
V: TRBV5-1
J: TRBJ2-5
CDR3: ASSLRTSGGKTQY

D: -
size: -
length: 11
V: TRBV7-9
J: TRBJ1-3
CDR3: AADRSSGNTIY

D: -
size: -
length: 13
V: TRBV5-8
J: TRBJ1-1
CDR3: ASSLGFGREYEAF

D: TRBD1
size: once
length: 13
V: TRBV7-9
J: TRBJ2-3
CDR3: ASSERQGSTDTQY

D: -
size: -
length: 14
V: TRBV18
J: TRBJ1-3
CDR3: ASSPSVQLSGNTIY

D: -
size: -
length: 9
V: TRBV20-1
J: TRBJ1-1
CDR3: SPRAQNEAF

D: -
size: few
length: 12
V: TRBV10-1
J: TRBJ2-7
CDR3: ASSDGLAGYEQY

D: -
size: -
length: 13
V: TRBV6-4
J: TRBJ2-1
CDR3: ASSAMAGSDNEQF

D: TRBD1
size: -
length: 11
V: TRBV6-6
J: TRBJ1-5
CDR3: ASSYGNRGDQH

D: -
size: -
length: 9
V: TRBV12-3/TRBV12-4
J: TRBJ2-1
CDR3: ASRELDEQF

D: TRBD1
size: -
length: 11
V: TRBV12-3/TRBV12-4
J: TRBJ2-5
CDR3: ASSHRGEETQY

D: TRBD2
size: -
length: 14
V: TRBV19
J: TRBJ2-7
CDR3: ATSSRASGKTYEQY

D: TRBD2
size: -
length: 12
V: TRBV2
J: TRBJ2-7
CDR3: ASSEMLAGDEQY

D: -
size: -
length: 12
V: TRBV5-1
J: TRBJ2-6
CDR3: ASRQAIGANVLT

D: -
size: -
length: 12
V: TRBV6-2/TRBV6-3
J: TRBJ2-2
CDR3: ASSYSADSGELF

D: -
size: -
length: 11
V: TRBV29-1
J: TRBJ1-1
CDR3: SVAGTRGTEAF

D: TRBD1
size: -
length: 13
V: TRBV7-6
J: TRBJ1-5
CDR3: ASSPGQGDFQPQH

D: TRBD1
size: -
length: 13
V: TRBV7-9
J: TRBJ1-1
CDR3: ASSLPRTGNTEAF

D: TRBD2
size: -
length: 14
V: TRBV29-1
J: TRBJ2-5
CDR3: SASGLAGGVVETQY

D: -
size: -
length: 11
V: TRBV11-1
J: TRBJ1-1
CDR3: ASSLARVTEAF

D: -
size: -
length: 13
V: TRBV27
J: TRBJ2-6
CDR3: ASMAGYSGANVLT

D: TRBD1
size: -
length: 12
V: TRBV11-2
J: TRBJ2-1
CDR3: ASSSPGQHNEQF

D: -
size: -
length: 15
V: TRBV7-6
J: TRBJ2-1
CDR3: ASSLEYGAGTYNEQF

D: -
size: -
length: 13
V: TRBV11-1
J: TRBJ2-2
CDR3: ASSLGAETTGELF

D: -
size: -
length: 16
V: TRBV6-1
J: TRBJ1-4
CDR3: ASSDFRFRVRTNEKLF

D: -
size: once
length: 12
V: TRBV6-1
J: TRBJ1-2
CDR3: ASSDLDNLYGYT

D: TRBD1
size: -
length: 12
V: TRBV18
J: TRBJ2-1
CDR3: ASSISGGAIEQF